The sequence of this TCR beta chain was determined in a study of cytomegalovirus exposure and HLA in healthy donors. CDR1 is LNHDA and CDR2 is SQIVND in the germline V gene (reference sequence). V was cut by 4 bases and J by 2 bases, with 11 bases left in between. The CDR3 sequence is 14 residues long. Generated by immunoSEQ multiplex PCR, the TCRdb table keeps only in-frame clones and is missing some. Of 100,000 to 150,000 clones detected, 80% to 90% appear once; the ten largest clones hold 1% to 1.4%. The chain recombines TRBV19 with TRBJ2-5; weak D call: TRBD2 (6 bases). This TCR was sampled from a woman between 18 and 29 years old in good health and CMV-seronegative. The sequenced sample was PBMCs. The CDR3 protein is CASSTNSGQETQYF. CDR3 coding DNA: TGTGCCAGTAGTACCAATAGCGGTCAAGAGACCCAGTACTTC.